Listed below are T cell receptor beta chains from one sample, sequenced in a study of shared clonotypes between healthy human individuals. TCRdb's table, derived via immunoSEQ multiplex PCR, lists solely in-frame clones and lacks some. The sample comprises over 2 million clones, over 85% of which are singletons, and roughly 1% rests with the top ten. Sequencing was performed on naive CD8+ T cells sorted from blood. The receptors stem from a man between 18 and 29 years old in good health. Each CDR3 is given with its conserved first and last residue. Each record gives: CDR3 DNA, CDR3 protein, J gene, V gene, D gene, clone size. The D gene is left open where the match is weak. A row's size may be missing; if present it is once, few, many or a size class.

CDR3 DNA: TGTGCCAGCAGCGCACAGGAGAATGAGCAGTTCTTC
CDR3 protein: CASSAQENEQFF
J gene: TRBJ2-1
V gene: TRBV9
D gene: .
clone size: .

CDR3 DNA: TGCGCCACCAGGGACAGCGCCTACGAGCAGTACTTC
CDR3 protein: CATRDSAYEQYF
J gene: TRBJ2-7
V gene: TRBV10-2
D gene: TRBD1
clone size: .

CDR3 DNA: TGTGCCAGCAGTGAAGCTACAGGGTGGGGCTCCTACGAGCAGTACTTC
CDR3 protein: CASSEATGWGSYEQYF
J gene: TRBJ2-7
V gene: TRBV6-1
D gene: .
clone size: .

CDR3 DNA: TGCGCCAGCAGCCAACGAACAGGGGGCCAAGAGACCCAGTACTTC
CDR3 protein: CASSQRTGGQETQYF
J gene: TRBJ2-5
V gene: TRBV4-1
D gene: TRBD1
clone size: .

CDR3 DNA: TGCGCCAGCAGTGCGCGGGCGGGGGTATACAATGAGCAGTTCTTC
CDR3 protein: CASSARAGVYNEQFF
J gene: TRBJ2-1
V gene: TRBV10-2
D gene: TRBD2
clone size: .

CDR3 DNA: TGCGCCAGCAGCCAAGATAGAGGGCAGGGTGGATATCTCTACAATGAGCAGTTCTTC
CDR3 protein: CASSQDRGQGGYLYNEQFF
J gene: TRBJ2-1
V gene: TRBV4-1
D gene: .
clone size: .

CDR3 DNA: TGCAGTGCTAGAGCGGGAAGCGAGCAGTACTTC
CDR3 protein: CSARAGSEQYF
J gene: TRBJ2-7
V gene: TRBV20-1
D gene: .
clone size: .

CDR3 DNA: TGTGCCAGCCTTTATCCGGGACAGGGGCGCTATGGCTACACCTTC
CDR3 protein: CASLYPGQGRYGYTF
J gene: TRBJ1-2
V gene: TRBV15
D gene: TRBD1
clone size: .

CDR3 DNA: TGTGCCATCAGTTCAGGGGGCGCCGGCTACACCTTC
CDR3 protein: CAISSGGAGYTF
J gene: TRBJ1-2
V gene: TRBV10-3
D gene: TRBD1
clone size: .

CDR3 DNA: TGTGCCAGCAGCTCGCCGGGACACGCCTACGAGCAGTACTTC
CDR3 protein: CASSSPGHAYEQYF
J gene: TRBJ2-7
V gene: TRBV7-9
D gene: .
clone size: .

CDR3 DNA: TGTGCCAGCGCCTCGGACAGGGGTGACAAGAACACTGAAGCTTTCTTT
CDR3 protein: CASASDRGDKNTEAFF
J gene: TRBJ1-1
V gene: TRBV5-4
D gene: TRBD1
clone size: .

CDR3 DNA: TGTGCCAGCAGCTTAGATCCGGAAGACCTGTACGAGCAGTACTTC
CDR3 protein: CASSLDPEDLYEQYF
J gene: TRBJ2-7
V gene: TRBV11-2
D gene: .
clone size: .

CDR3 DNA: TGTGCCAGCAGCTTAGGGGCGCCGGGTGAAGCTTTCTTT
CDR3 protein: CASSLGAPGEAFF
J gene: TRBJ1-1
V gene: TRBV11-2
D gene: .
clone size: .

CDR3 DNA: TGTGCCAGCAGCTTAGGTAGGGCGGCCGGGGAGCTGTTTTTT
CDR3 protein: CASSLGRAAGELFF
J gene: TRBJ2-2
V gene: TRBV13
D gene: .
clone size: .

CDR3 DNA: TGTGCCAGCAGCGAGGAGACCGGGGCTTTTGGCTACACCTTC
CDR3 protein: CASSEETGAFGYTF
J gene: TRBJ1-2
V gene: TRBV5-6
D gene: .
clone size: .

CDR3 DNA: TGTGCCAGCAGTTCCCTGCGGGAGCAGTTCTTC
CDR3 protein: CASSSLREQFF
J gene: TRBJ2-1
V gene: TRBV6-5
D gene: .
clone size: .

CDR3 DNA: TGTGCCAGCAGCGGTCCAGGAGACGTCTATGGCTACACCTTC
CDR3 protein: CASSGPGDVYGYTF
J gene: TRBJ1-2
V gene: TRBV9
D gene: .
clone size: .

CDR3 DNA: TGTGCCAGCAGGTCAGGCCTTGAAGAGACCCAGTACTTC
CDR3 protein: CASRSGLEETQYF
J gene: TRBJ2-5
V gene: TRBV13
D gene: .
clone size: .

CDR3 DNA: TGTGCCAGTAGTATAGAAAGCGGCACAACCTACGAGCAGTACTTC
CDR3 protein: CASSIESGTTYEQYF
J gene: TRBJ2-7
V gene: TRBV19
D gene: .
clone size: .

CDR3 DNA: TGTGCCTGGGGACCCGAAAATAGCAATCAGCCCCAGCATTTT
CDR3 protein: CAWGPENSNQPQHF
J gene: TRBJ1-5
V gene: TRBV30
D gene: .
clone size: .

CDR3 DNA: TGTGCCTGGACACCATCCCCGAGACAGGGCACCGCTTATAGCAATCAGCCCCAGCATTTT
CDR3 protein: CAWTPSPRQGTAYSNQPQHF
J gene: TRBJ1-5
V gene: TRBV30
D gene: TRBD1
clone size: .

CDR3 DNA: TGTGCCAGCAGCCTTACGACCGGGGAGGGTAATTCACCCCTCCACTTT
CDR3 protein: CASSLTTGEGNSPLHF
J gene: TRBJ1-6
V gene: TRBV11-2
D gene: .
clone size: .

CDR3 DNA: TGTGCCAGCAGCATACTAGCGGGAGGGCCCAATGAGCAGTTCTTC
CDR3 protein: CASSILAGGPNEQFF
J gene: TRBJ2-1
V gene: TRBV27
D gene: TRBD2
clone size: .

CDR3 DNA: TGCGCCAGCAGCAAAATCTTTGCTGAGACACCAGCTAACTATGGCTACACCTTC
CDR3 protein: CASSKIFAETPANYGYTF
J gene: TRBJ1-2
V gene: TRBV5-1
D gene: .
clone size: .

CDR3 DNA: TGTGCCAGCAAACAGGGGAATACCGGGGAGCTGTTTTTT
CDR3 protein: CASKQGNTGELFF
J gene: TRBJ2-2
V gene: TRBV27
D gene: TRBD1
clone size: .

CDR3 DNA: TGTGCCAGCTCAACTGGACAAGTATACGAGCAGTACTTC
CDR3 protein: CASSTGQVYEQYF
J gene: TRBJ2-7
V gene: TRBV18
D gene: .
clone size: .

CDR3 DNA: TGTGCCAGCAGCTTCAGGGTTGAGTGGTCCACAGATACGCAGTATTTT
CDR3 protein: CASSFRVEWSTDTQYF
J gene: TRBJ2-3
V gene: TRBV13
D gene: .
clone size: once

CDR3 DNA: TGTGCCAGCAGTCGCGGGACAGCGAACACCGGGGAGCTGTTTTTT
CDR3 protein: CASSRGTANTGELFF
J gene: TRBJ2-2
V gene: TRBV6-5
D gene: .
clone size: .

CDR3 DNA: TGTGCCAGCAGGCCCTGGGAGGGGGGCACAGATACGCAGTATTTT
CDR3 protein: CASRPWEGGTDTQYF
J gene: TRBJ2-3
V gene: TRBV6-5
D gene: .
clone size: .

CDR3 DNA: TGTGCCAGCAGTTTAACAGGGGACCAAGAGACCCAGTACTTC
CDR3 protein: CASSLTGDQETQYF
J gene: TRBJ2-5
V gene: TRBV6-5
D gene: TRBD1
clone size: .

CDR3 DNA: TGTGCTAGTGGTCAACCACACCAAAGGGCCATTCAGTACTTC
CDR3 protein: CASGQPHQRAIQYF
J gene: TRBJ2-4
V gene: TRBV12-5
D gene: .
clone size: few

CDR3 DNA: TGTGCCAGCAGTGGGGGCACCCTATCAATCTACGAGCAGTACTTC
CDR3 protein: CASSGGTLSIYEQYF
J gene: TRBJ2-7
V gene: TRBV2
D gene: .
clone size: .

CDR3 DNA: TGTGCCAGCAGCTTAAGGGTTGGCGGGGAGCTGTTTTTT
CDR3 protein: CASSLRVGGELFF
J gene: TRBJ2-2
V gene: TRBV7-9
D gene: .
clone size: once

CDR3 DNA: TGTGCCAGCAGCAAACAGAGGACAGAAGAAGACGAGACCCAGTACTTC
CDR3 protein: CASSKQRTEEDETQYF
J gene: TRBJ2-5
V gene: TRBV21-1
D gene: .
clone size: .

CDR3 DNA: TGTGCCAGCAGTGAAGTGGGAACAGGGGTCGGTGAAAAACTGTTTTTT
CDR3 protein: CASSEVGTGVGEKLFF
J gene: TRBJ1-4
V gene: TRBV6-1
D gene: TRBD1
clone size: once

CDR3 DNA: TGTGCCAGCAGTTTTGGAAAGGGCCACCCCTACGAGCAGTACTTC
CDR3 protein: CASSFGKGHPYEQYF
J gene: TRBJ2-7
V gene: TRBV27
D gene: .
clone size: .

CDR3 DNA: TGTGCCAGCAGTTTCGGGACAGGACACACTGAAGCTTTCTTT
CDR3 protein: CASSFGTGHTEAFF
J gene: TRBJ1-1
V gene: TRBV27
D gene: TRBD1
clone size: .

CDR3 DNA: TGCAGCGTTGAATCGACTCCTATGGAGCAGTACTTC
CDR3 protein: CSVESTPMEQYF
J gene: TRBJ2-7
V gene: TRBV29-1
D gene: .
clone size: .

CDR3 DNA: TGTGCCAGCGGCGCAGGGGTCGGTGAGCAGTTCTTC
CDR3 protein: CASGAGVGEQFF
J gene: TRBJ2-1
V gene: TRBV28
D gene: .
clone size: .

CDR3 DNA: TGTGCCAGCACCCTTAGGTGCGAGCAGTACTTC
CDR3 protein: CASTLRCEQYF
J gene: TRBJ2-7
V gene: TRBV27
D gene: .
clone size: once

CDR3 DNA: TGTGCCAGCAGCCCAAGGGGATCCACGAACACCGGGGAGCTGTTTTTT
CDR3 protein: CASSPRGSTNTGELFF
J gene: TRBJ2-2
V gene: TRBV13
D gene: .
clone size: .

CDR3 DNA: TGTGCCAGCAGTTTCATGGACAGAGCCCTAGGCGAGCAGTACTTC
CDR3 protein: CASSFMDRALGEQYF
J gene: TRBJ2-7
V gene: TRBV27
D gene: .
clone size: .

CDR3 DNA: TGCGCCAGCAGCCAAGGGTCAGGGGAAGGTCAGCCCCAGCATTTT
CDR3 protein: CASSQGSGEGQPQHF
J gene: TRBJ1-5
V gene: TRBV4-1
D gene: .
clone size: .

CDR3 DNA: TGTGCCAGCACTTCCCTATGGACGGGGAAAGAGACCCAGTACTTC
CDR3 protein: CASTSLWTGKETQYF
J gene: TRBJ2-5
V gene: TRBV28
D gene: .
clone size: once

CDR3 DNA: TGTGCCAGTTCAGACTATGGAGGGAATTCACCCCTCCACTTT
CDR3 protein: CASSDYGGNSPLHF
J gene: TRBJ1-6
V gene: TRBV6-5
D gene: .
clone size: .

CDR3 DNA: TGTGCCAGCAGTGTGATAGCGGGGGGTATTACAGATACGCAGTATTTT
CDR3 protein: CASSVIAGGITDTQYF
J gene: TRBJ2-3
V gene: TRBV6-1
D gene: TRBD2
clone size: .

CDR3 DNA: TGTGCCAGCAGTCGAGGACAGGGGGTCGATGGCTACACCTTC
CDR3 protein: CASSRGQGVDGYTF
J gene: TRBJ1-2
V gene: TRBV28
D gene: TRBD1
clone size: .

CDR3 DNA: TGTGCCAGCAGCTTATCGCTAGCGGGGGTGAATGAGCAGTTCTTC
CDR3 protein: CASSLSLAGVNEQFF
J gene: TRBJ2-1
V gene: TRBV7-3
D gene: TRBD2
clone size: .

CDR3 DNA: TGTGCCAGCAGCGTTGGGTACAATTCACCCCTCCACTTT
CDR3 protein: CASSVGYNSPLHF
J gene: TRBJ1-6
V gene: TRBV9
D gene: .
clone size: .

CDR3 DNA: TGTGCCAGCAGCTTAGGGGGAGGGTACCAAGAGACCCAGTACTTC
CDR3 protein: CASSLGGGYQETQYF
J gene: TRBJ2-5
V gene: TRBV7-2
D gene: TRBD2
clone size: .

CDR3 DNA: TGCAGCGCGCCCGACGGCACAGGCGAGGATGGCTACACCTTC
CDR3 protein: CSAPDGTGEDGYTF
J gene: TRBJ1-2
V gene: TRBV29-1
D gene: .
clone size: .

CDR3 DNA: TGTGCCAGCAGCGCCTTGGGTGGCTACACCTTC
CDR3 protein: CASSALGGYTF
J gene: TRBJ1-2
V gene: TRBV5-4
D gene: .
clone size: .

CDR3 DNA: TGTGCCTGGCAAGCGGGAGTTGGGACCCAGTACTTC
CDR3 protein: CAWQAGVGTQYF
J gene: TRBJ2-5
V gene: TRBV30
D gene: TRBD2
clone size: .

CDR3 DNA: TGTGCCAGCAGCTTAGACTACGAGCAGTACTTC
CDR3 protein: CASSLDYEQYF
J gene: TRBJ2-7
V gene: TRBV7-9
D gene: .
clone size: many

CDR3 DNA: TGTGCCAGCAGGGGAGTTGATGAAAAACTGTTTTTT
CDR3 protein: CASRGVDEKLFF
J gene: TRBJ1-4
V gene: TRBV14
D gene: .
clone size: .

CDR3 DNA: TGTGCCAGTAGGAGGGGACAGGGGGAGTGGGACTCTGAAGCTTTCTTT
CDR3 protein: CASRRGQGEWDSEAFF
J gene: TRBJ1-1
V gene: TRBV19
D gene: TRBD1
clone size: .